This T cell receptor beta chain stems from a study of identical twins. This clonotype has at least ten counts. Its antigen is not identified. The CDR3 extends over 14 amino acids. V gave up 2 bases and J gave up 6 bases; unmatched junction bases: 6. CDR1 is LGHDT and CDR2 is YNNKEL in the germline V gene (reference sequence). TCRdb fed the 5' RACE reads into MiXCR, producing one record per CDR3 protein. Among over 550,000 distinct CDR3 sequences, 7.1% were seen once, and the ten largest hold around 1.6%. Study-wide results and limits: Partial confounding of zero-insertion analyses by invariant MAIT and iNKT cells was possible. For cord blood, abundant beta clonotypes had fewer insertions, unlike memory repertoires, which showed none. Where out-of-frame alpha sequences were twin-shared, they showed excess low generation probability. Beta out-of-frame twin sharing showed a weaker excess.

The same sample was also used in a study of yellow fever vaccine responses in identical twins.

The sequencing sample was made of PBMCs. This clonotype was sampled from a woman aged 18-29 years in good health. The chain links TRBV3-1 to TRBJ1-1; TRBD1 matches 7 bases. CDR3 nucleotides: TGTGCCAGCAGCCAAAGACAGGGTATCTCTGAAGCTTTCTTT. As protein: CASSQRQGISEAFF.